This TCR beta chain was recovered during a study of cytomegalovirus exposure and HLA in healthy donors. Overall study: An early data release held some 89 million unique TCRs from HLA-typed donors. Notes on the study in general: Most sequenced TCRs were rare (though some public TCRs occurred in many donors). Across HLA loci, a later analysis found differing TCR association rates, with DRB1 most and HLA-C fewest. Some TCR beta chains (roughly 150 of them) were listed as cytomegalovirus-associated.

CDR1 and CDR2 from the germline V gene are MNHEY and SVGAGI. Trimming cost V 5 bases and J 5 bases; bases outside gene matches: 2. The CDR3 consists of 12 residues. This clone has only a few counts. Its antigen is unknown. Other nucleotide sequences from this sample produce the same CDR3. Primers: 60 Vbeta forward and 13 Jbeta reverse. Measured with immunoSEQ multiplex PCR; TCRdb has only the in-frame clones, and not every one. The table includes approximately 170,000 clones, about 71% detected once. Sequencing was performed on PBMCs. The gene calls are TRBV6-5 and TRBJ1-1; 7 nucleotides match TRBD1. The clonotype was recovered from a man aged 50-59 years in good health and CMV-seronegative. CDR3 amino acids: CASSPGGTEAFF. CDR3 nucleotide sequence: TGTGCCAGCAGTCCAGGGGGGACTGAAGCTTTCTTT.